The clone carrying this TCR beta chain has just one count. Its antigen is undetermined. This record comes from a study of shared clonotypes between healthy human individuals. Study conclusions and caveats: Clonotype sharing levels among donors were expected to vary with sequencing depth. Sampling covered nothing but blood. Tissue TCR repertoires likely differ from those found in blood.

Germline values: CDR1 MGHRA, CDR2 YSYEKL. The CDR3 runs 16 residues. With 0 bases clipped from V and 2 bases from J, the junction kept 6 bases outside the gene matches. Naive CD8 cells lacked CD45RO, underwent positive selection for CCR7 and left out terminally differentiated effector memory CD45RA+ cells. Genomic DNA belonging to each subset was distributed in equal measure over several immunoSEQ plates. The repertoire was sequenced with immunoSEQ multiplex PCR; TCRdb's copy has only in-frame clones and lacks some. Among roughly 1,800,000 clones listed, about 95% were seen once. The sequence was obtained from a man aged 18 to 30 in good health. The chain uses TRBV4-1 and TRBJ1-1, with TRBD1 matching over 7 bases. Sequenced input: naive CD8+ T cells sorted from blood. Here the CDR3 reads CASSQEVGQTNTEAFF. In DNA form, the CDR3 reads TGCGCCAGCAGCCAAGAAGTGGGACAGACAAACACTGAAGCTTTCTTT.